These 18 T cell receptor beta chains share one sample of origin, sequenced in a study of vaccination and CD4 T cells after COVID-19. The sample's treatment: approximately nine-day PBMC culture with coronavirus spike peptide pools or control peptides (ViraFEST assay). The study sequenced cultured CD4+ T cell DNA using the Oncomine TCR Beta short-read assay. Each CDR3 protein is one row after TCRdb ran MiXCR on the PCR reads. This sample has several thousand distinct CDR3 sequences, with around 69% found just once. For these receptors, no antigen is known. Sequencing was performed on CD4+ T cells from blood, cultured in vitro. The origin of the receptors is a human donor who had recovered from COVID-19.

The J gene is TRBJ2-1, the V gene TRBV27, with 7 bases fitting TRBD1. Germline CDR1 MNHEY, CDR2 SMNVEV (reference sequence). There are 15 residues in the CDR3. The V segment lost 6 bases and the J segment 4 bases; nucleotides outside the gene matches: 9. For the CDR3, the DNA is TGTGCCAGCAGAGCACGACAGGGATCATACAATGAGCAGTTCTTC. It encodes CASRARQGSYNEQFF.

There are a few counts of this clonotype. This chain connects TRBV7-3 to TRBJ2-5; unclear D gene. Trimming stripped 1 base from V and 4 bases from J, with 7 bases between. CDR1 is SGHTA and CDR2 is FQGTGA in the germline V gene. This CDR3 region has 13 residues. The CDR3 loop reads CASSLREAETQYF. CDR3 sequence (DNA): TGTGCCAGCAGCTTAAGAGAGGCAGAGACCCAGTACTTC. Drawing the rest from reference TRBV7-3 and TRBJ2-5, the complete variable domain is GAGVSQTPSNKVTEKGKYVELRCDPISGHTALYWYRQSLGQGPEFLIYFQGTGAADDSGLPNDRFFAVRPEGSVSTLKIQRTERGDSAVYLCASSLREAETQYFGPGTRLLVL.

The chain employs TRBV2 and TRBJ1-6; D uncertain. CDR3 length: 13 amino acids. Germline loops: CDR1 SNHLY, CDR2 FYNNEI. The ends were cut back, 2 bases at V and 9 bases at J, with 8 bases in the middle. CDR3 protein: CASSELAGSPLHF. The CDR3 DNA follows: TGTGCCAGCAGTGAACTGGCGGGTTCACCCCTCCACTTT.

V is TRBV19 and J is TRBJ2-3; 13 bases agree with TRBD2. CDR3 length equals 18 residues. Germline values: CDR1 LNHDA, CDR2 SQIVND (reference sequence). V dropped 4 bases and J dropped 1; count of bases not matched to a gene: 8. CDR3 coding DNA: TGTGCCAGTAGTACCGGGCGCGGACTAGCGGGGGGCACAGATACGCAGTATTTT. Translating it yields CASSTGRGLAGGTDTQYF.

The genes are TRBV6-1 and TRBJ2-7; D might be TRBD2 (6 bases). V was trimmed by 7 bases and J by 4 bases, leaving 14 bases between them. Germline V lookup: CDR1 MNHNS, CDR2 SASEGT. This CDR3 spans 13 amino acids. The CDR3 region has the DNA TGTGCCAGCACCCGGCCCCGGGAGTACGAGCAGTACTTC. Translation: CASTRPREYEQYF.

Only a few counts were recorded for this clonotype. The chain joins TRBV7-9 to TRBJ1-3, with D uncertain. The CDR3 has 16 residues. Germline-derived CDR1 and CDR2 are SEHNR and FQNEAQ (reference sequence). Trimming pared 5 bases from V and 0 bases from J, leaving 14 bases between. The CDR3 reads CASSHMGQNSGNTIYF. CDR3 coding DNA: TGTGCCAGCAGCCATATGGGCCAGAACTCTGGAAACACCATATATTTT.

The chain carries TRBV6-2 or TRBV6-3 and TRBJ2-3; D uncertain. CDR1 and CDR2 (germline): MNHEY, SVGEGT. V lost 2 bases and J 5 bases, leaving 2 bases between the germline ends. This CDR3 is 11 amino acids long. This chain's CDR3 is CASSYRDTQYF. DNA of the CDR3: TGTGCCAGCAGTTACAGAGATACGCAGTATTTT.

V gene TRBV10-1 combines with J gene TRBJ2-2, with a weak D call TRBD1 (6 bases). The CDR3 spans 15 residues. V gave up 0 bases and J gave up 5 bases, with 10 bases separating them. CDR1 and CDR2 from the germline V gene are WNHNN and SYGVQD (reference sequence). The CDR3 region is CASSESTGLTGELFF. CDR3 nucleotide sequence: TGCGCCAGCAGTGAGTCAACAGGGCTAACCGGGGAGCTGTTTTTT.

The chain joins TRBV11-3 to TRBJ2-2; 10 bases align to TRBD1. The CDR3 has 15 amino acids. Germline V gene data show CDR1 as SGHNT and CDR2 as YENEEA. The V and J ends lost 6 bases and 5 bases, in that order; junction bases with no gene match: 6. The CDR3 DNA sequence: TGTGCCAGCAGTCCGGGACAGGGGCGGACCGGGGAGCTGTTTTTT. Translated, it gives CASSPGQGRTGELFF.

The genes are TRBV27 and TRBJ1-4; TRBD1 might be the D (5 bases). The germline gives CDR1 MNHEY, CDR2 SMNVEV (reference sequence). Trimming cost V 4 bases and J 5 bases, with 11 bases left between them. The CDR3 contains 14 residues. The CDR3 here is CASSYQGPNEKLFF. CDR3 DNA sequence: TGTGCCAGCAGTTACCAGGGACCAAATGAAAAACTGTTTTTT.

This sequence joins TRBV20-1 and TRBJ1-1; 9 bases match TRBD1. CDR1 is DFQATT, CDR2 SNEGSKA, per germline (reference sequence). Losses at the gene ends were 0 bases for V and 6 bases for J; bases not matched to a gene: 5. CDR3 length equals 14 residues. Written as DNA, the CDR3 is TGCAGTGCTAGAGACCCGGGACAGGGCGCTGAAGCTTTCTTT. Translated, it gives CSARDPGQGAEAFF.

As for this clonotype: Mismatch with germline at one junction end may stem from a read error. CDR3 sequence reads: CASSSPPYEQGGSF. The DNA of the CDR3 is TGTGCCAGCAGTTCCCCCCCCTACGAACAGGGAGGCTCCTTC. The genes are TRBV28 and TRBJ1-2, with TRBD1 as a possible D gene (6 bases). The length of the CDR3 is 14 residues. Germline V gene lookup returns CDR1 MDHEN and CDR2 SYDVKM.

This chain links TRBV12-3 or TRBV12-4 with TRBJ1-2, with TRBD1 as a possible D gene (5 bases). The V end was cut by 5 bases, the J end by 2 bases, with 24 bases between. CDR3 length: 18 residues. CDR3 sequence reads: CASSEAVGRGRSNYGYTF. The CDR3, as DNA: TGTGCCAGCAGTGAGGCGGTGGGACGGGGAAGGTCCAACTATGGCTACACCTTC.

V is TRBV19 and J is TRBJ1-5, with D possibly being TRBD1 (5 bases). The CDR3 extends over 13 amino acids. V was clipped by 4 bases and J by 5 bases, with 9 bases between them. The germline CDR1 and CDR2 sequences are LNHDA and SQIVND (reference sequence). The CDR3 DNA sequence: TGTGCCAGTAGTACAGGGTGGGATCAGCCCCAGCATTTT. Protein product: CASSTGWDQPQHF.

V usage is TRBV7-2 and J usage is TRBJ2-5, with a possible D match to TRBD2 (6 bases). With 8 bases removed from V and 0 bases from J, the gap between germline ends came to 10 bases. The CDR3 sequence is 13 residues long. Germline-derived CDR1 and CDR2 are SGHTA and FQGNSA. The DNA for the CDR3 is TGTGCCAGCGGCGGGGCATACCAAGAGACCCAGTACTTC. Its translation is CASGGAYQETQYF.

The chain is built from TRBV15 and TRBJ1-1; TRBD1 matches 7 bases. The CDR3 has 14 residues. Per the germline V gene, CDR1 is LNHNV and CDR2 is YYDKDF (reference sequence). With V trimmed by 5 bases and J by 0 bases, 3 bases remained unmatched. This CDR3 reads CATSPGQLNTEAFF. CDR3 nucleotides: TGTGCCACCAGCCCGGGACAGCTGAACACTGAAGCTTTCTTT.

This chain links TRBV6-1 with TRBJ1-2; the D gene is possibly TRBD1 (5 bases). CDR1 and CDR2 (germline): MNHNS, SASEGT. The length of the CDR3 is 13 residues. Trimming left V 6 bases short and J 4 bases short, with 12 bases between. This CDR3 reads CASSPGAIYGYTF. CDR3 DNA sequence: TGTGCCAGCAGCCCCGGGGCCATCTATGGCTACACCTTC.

This clonotype showed up just a few times. The rearrangement links TRBV7-2 to TRBJ1-5; a weak D match, TRBD1 (5 bases). CDR1 SGHTA and CDR2 FQGNSA come from the germline V gene. Trimming pared 1 base from V and 6 bases from J, leaving 13 bases between. The CDR3 has 15 residues. In DNA, the CDR3 is TGTGCCAGCAGCTTAGGGGGGACTAGTACTCAGCCCCAGCATTTT. Translation: CASSLGGTSTQPQHF.